This T cell receptor (beta chain) is drawn from a study of cytomegalovirus exposure and HLA in healthy donors. V shed 5 bases and J 0 bases; nucleotides not matched to a gene: 8. Germline CDR1 and CDR2: MNHEY and SMNVEV (reference sequence). The CDR3 is 18 amino acids. PCR was performed using 60 Vbeta and 13 Jbeta primers. The table came from immunoSEQ multiplex PCR; TCRdb's copy has only in-frame clones and leaves some out. The table lists 200,000 or so clones. This rearrangement joins TRBV27 to TRBJ2-1; the match to TRBD2 covers 12 bases. Sequenced: PBMCs. This sequence was found in a boy between 5 and 17 years old in good health and CMV-seronegative. This chain's CDR3 is CASSTLAGGMSSYNEQFF. CDR3 nucleotide sequence: TGTGCCAGCAGTACACTAGCGGGGGGTATGAGCTCCTACAATGAGCAGTTCTTC.